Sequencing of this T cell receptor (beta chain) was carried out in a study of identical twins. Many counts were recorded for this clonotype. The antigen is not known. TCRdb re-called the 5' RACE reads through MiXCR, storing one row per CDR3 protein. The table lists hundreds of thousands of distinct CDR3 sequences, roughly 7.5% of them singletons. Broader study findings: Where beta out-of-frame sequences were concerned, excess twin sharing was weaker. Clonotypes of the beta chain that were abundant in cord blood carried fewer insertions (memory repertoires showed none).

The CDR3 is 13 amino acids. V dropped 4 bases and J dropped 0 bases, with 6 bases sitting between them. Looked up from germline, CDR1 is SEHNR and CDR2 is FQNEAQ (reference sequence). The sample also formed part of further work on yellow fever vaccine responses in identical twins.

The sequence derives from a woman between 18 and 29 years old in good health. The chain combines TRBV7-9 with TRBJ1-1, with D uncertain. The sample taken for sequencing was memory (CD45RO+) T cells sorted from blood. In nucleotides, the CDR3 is TGTGCCAGCAGCTCCGACGTGAACACTGAAGCTTTCTTT. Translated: CASSSDVNTEAFF.